This is a list of T cell receptor beta chains from one sample in a study of T cell responses to AZD1222 COVID-19 vaccine. Assay: immunoSEQ multiplex PCR; the TCRdb copy retains only in-frame clones and omits some. Of 150,000 to 200,000 clones in the sample, 80% to 95% were seen once. This specimen consisted of peripheral blood, obtained on day 0 of AZD1222 vaccination. Receptor source: an adult in good health. Each CDR3 is given with its conserved first and last residue. A D gene is named only where the DNA matches it firmly. Clone size is shown for a subset of rows, as once, few, many or a class of expanded clone.

J gene	V gene	clone size	D gene	CDR3 DNA	CDR3 protein
TRBJ2-7	TRBV18	NA	TRBD1	TGTGCCAGCTCACCAAACCGGCCGGGACAGTCCTACGAGCAGTACTTC	CASSPNRPGQSYEQYF
TRBJ1-3	TRBV5-4	NA	NA	TGTGCCAGCAGCCGTGACAGCCGCTCTGGAAACACCATATATTTT	CASSRDSRSGNTIYF
TRBJ2-3	TRBV6-6	once	NA	TGTGCCAGCAGTTACCCCCCGACAGGTCCCCCAGATACGCAGTATTTT	CASSYPPTGPPDTQYF
TRBJ2-4	TRBV2	NA	TRBD1	TGTGCCAGCAGGGGGGCCCAGCAGGGGGCGAAAAACATTCAGTACTTC	CASRGAQQGAKNIQYF
TRBJ2-7	TRBV11-2	once	NA	TGTGCCAGCAGCTCCCAGACAGGGAGGGTCGAGCAGTACTTC	CASSSQTGRVEQYF
TRBJ2-1	TRBV5-1	NA	NA	TGCGCCAGCAGCCATGGGGTCAGCTCCTACAATGAGCAGTTCTTC	CASSHGVSSYNEQFF
TRBJ1-6	TRBV2	NA	NA	TGTGCCAGCAGTGAAGCTTATAATTCACCCCTCCACTTT	CASSEAYNSPLHF
TRBJ2-1	TRBV19	NA	NA	TGTGCCAGTAGATCCGGGACTGACCTCAATGAGCAGTTCTTC	CASRSGTDLNEQFF
TRBJ1-6	TRBV3-1/TRBV3-2	NA	NA	TGTGCCAGCAGCCAAGATTCAGATTCACCCCTCCACTTT	CASSQDSDSPLHF
TRBJ1-1	TRBV7-9	NA	NA	TGTGCCAGCAGGATATGGGGTACTGAAGCTTTCTTT	CASRIWGTEAFF
TRBJ1-5	TRBV27	once	TRBD1	TGTGCCAGCAGACGCGACAGGGCGAGCAATCAGCCCCAGCATTTT	CASRRDRASNQPQHF
TRBJ1-5	TRBV5-1	NA	NA	TGCGCCAGCAGCTCGTTTCCAGGGGACCAGCCCCAGCATTTT	CASSSFPGDQPQHF
TRBJ1-6	TRBV3-1/TRBV3-2	NA	NA	TGTGCCAGCAGCCAAGGGTCCGGGGTAAAGGGGAATAATTCACCCCTCCACTTT	CASSQGSGVKGNNSPLHF
TRBJ1-2	TRBV5-1	NA	TRBD1	TGCGCCAGCAGCCAAACAGGGGGCGACTATGGCTACACCTTC	CASSQTGGDYGYTF
TRBJ1-5	TRBV6-1	NA	NA	TGTGCCAGCAGTGATCGTACGGTGACTAGCAATCAGCCCCAGCATTTT	CASSDRTVTSNQPQHF
TRBJ2-5	TRBV29-1	few	TRBD2	TGCAGCGTTGGAGCTACGAGCGGGGTTACGGAGACCCAGTACTTC	CSVGATSGVTETQYF
TRBJ2-1	TRBV18	NA	NA	TGTGCCAGCTCACTAGGGAACAGGGATGAGCAGTTCTTC	CASSLGNRDEQFF
TRBJ2-7	TRBV6-1	NA	NA	TGTGCCAGCAAAAAGACAGATCACGAGCAGTACTTC	CASKKTDHEQYF
TRBJ2-1	TRBV28	NA	NA	TGTGCCAGCACCTTTGAGGCGGGCAGGAAGCAGTTCTTC	CASTFEAGRKQFF
TRBJ2-1	TRBV14	once	NA	TGTGCCAGCAGCAGCTCGGGAGTGTCCTCCTACAATGAGCAGTTCTTC	CASSSSGVSSYNEQFF
TRBJ2-5	TRBV12-3/TRBV12-4	NA	TRBD2	TGTGCCAGCAGTCTAGCGGGGCGAAAGGACTTC	CASSLAGRKDF
TRBJ2-3	TRBV6-5	NA	NA	TGTGCCACCGCTAGCTCTAGCACAGATACGCAGTATTTT	CATASSSTDTQYF
TRBJ2-7	TRBV6-5	NA	NA	TGTGCCAGCAGTTACTCGTCACTGGTCTACGAGCAGTACTTC	CASSYSSLVYEQYF
TRBJ2-2	TRBV7-3	NA	NA	TGTGCCAGCAGCCGGGGGACGAACACCGGGGAGCTGTTTTTT	CASSRGTNTGELFF
TRBJ2-2	TRBV5-1	NA	NA	TGCGCCAGCAGCTTAGGCAAGAACACCGGGGAGCTGTTTTTT	CASSLGKNTGELFF
TRBJ2-7	TRBV27	NA	NA	TGTGCCAGCAGCCGCTCTTTCTCCTACGAGCAGTACTTC	CASSRSFSYEQYF
TRBJ1-2	TRBV15	NA	TRBD1	TGTGCCACCAGCGGCCAGACAACCGACAGGGGGCGGGACTATGGCTACACCTTC	CATSGQTTDRGRDYGYTF
TRBJ2-7	TRBV4-2	NA	NA	TGTGCCAGCAGCCAAGTTGGAGGGGGCAAGCAGTACTTC	CASSQVGGGKQYF
TRBJ2-3	TRBV10-3	NA	NA	TGTGCCATCAGTGAGACAGATGTCGGGCTAACCACAGATACGCAGTATTTT	CAISETDVGLTTDTQYF
TRBJ1-1	TRBV6-5	NA	NA	TGTGCCAGCGGGGGAGGGACGCGGACTGAAGCTTTCTTT	CASGGGTRTEAFF
TRBJ2-1	TRBV5-1	NA	NA	TGCGCCAGCAGCTTGACGGGAAGCTCCTACAATGAGCAGTTCTTC	CASSLTGSSYNEQFF
TRBJ1-6	TRBV12-3/TRBV12-4	NA	NA	TGTGCCAGTCGTGGGTTGGGAGATTCACCCCTCCACTTT	CASRGLGDSPLHF
TRBJ1-1	TRBV5-1	NA	NA	TGCGCCAGCAGCTTGCTCGGGACTGAAGCTTTCTTT	CASSLLGTEAFF
TRBJ2-3	TRBV4-2	NA	NA	TGTGCCAGCAGGCGTCTAAGCGCGGGCGGCTACACAGATACGCAGTATTTT	CASRRLSAGGYTDTQYF
TRBJ1-5	TRBV2	NA	TRBD1	TGTGCCAGCAGTGAAGTAGGGACAGGGTGGGGTCAGCCCCAGCATTTT	CASSEVGTGWGQPQHF
TRBJ1-4	TRBV10-3	NA	NA	TGTGCCATCAACAAGGGGGGGAATGAAAAACTGTTTTTT	CAINKGGNEKLFF
TRBJ1-5	TRBV19	once	NA	TGTGCCAGTATCCCTCGGCAGGGTAGCAATCAGCCCCAGCATTTT	CASIPRQGSNQPQHF
TRBJ1-5	TRBV7-2	NA	NA	TGTGCCAGCAGCTTAGCCAGGTTTGGCAATCAGCCCCAGCATTTT	CASSLARFGNQPQHF
TRBJ1-1	TRBV3-1/TRBV3-2	NA	NA	TGTGCCAGCGCCGGGACGAGGACTGAAGCTTTCTTT	CASAGTRTEAFF
TRBJ2-6	TRBV2	NA	NA	TGTGCCAGCAGTGGCAGGGCGGGGGCCAACGTCCTGACTTTC	CASSGRAGANVLTF
TRBJ1-2	TRBV3-1/TRBV3-2	NA	TRBD1	TGTGCCAGCAGCCAGGGGACAGGGGACATCGGCTACACCTTC	CASSQGTGDIGYTF
TRBJ1-4	TRBV5-1	NA	TRBD1	TGCGCCAGCAGCTTGGGACAGGGGAATGAAAAACTGTTTTTT	CASSLGQGNEKLFF
TRBJ2-5	TRBV28	once	NA	TGTGCCAGCAGTTTTGGAGGACGAGAGACCCAGTACTTC	CASSFGGRETQYF
TRBJ1-5	TRBV19	once	NA	TGTGCCAGTAGTATTTTGGGGGCGCGAGATCAGCCCCAGCATTTT	CASSILGARDQPQHF
TRBJ2-1	TRBV12-3/TRBV12-4	NA	NA	TGTGCCAGCAGTTTGTACGATGAGCAGTTCTTC	CASSLYDEQFF
TRBJ2-4	TRBV14	NA	NA	TGTGCCAGCAGCCAAGAGGACGGAGCCAAAAACATTCAGTACTTC	CASSQEDGAKNIQYF
TRBJ2-5	TRBV5-4	NA	NA	TGTGCCAGCACCTTCACGGGGGCGGGCGTTGGAGAGACCCAGTACTTC	CASTFTGAGVGETQYF
TRBJ1-2	TRBV29-1	once	NA	TGCAGCGTTGAAGATCGTTTTGCATTCTATGGCTACACCTTC	CSVEDRFAFYGYTF
TRBJ2-3	TRBV4-1	NA	NA	TGCGCCAGCAGGGGGGTGGAGGGTAGCCCATCGGCGCAGTATTTT	CASRGVEGSPSAQYF
TRBJ1-3	TRBV4-2	NA	NA	TGTGCCAGCAGCCAAGCCAGGGGACTGGCTGGAAACACCATATATTTT	CASSQARGLAGNTIYF
TRBJ1-2	TRBV6-5	NA	NA	TGTGCCAGCAACCACGACGGAAACTATGGCTACACCTTC	CASNHDGNYGYTF
TRBJ2-6	TRBV10-3	NA	NA	TGTGCCATCAGTGACCAAGGAGGGGGCGTTACTGGGGCCAACGTCCTGACTTTC	CAISDQGGGVTGANVLTF
TRBJ2-1	TRBV10-3	few	NA	TGTGCCATCAGGGGGGACGGGAGCTCCTACAATGAGCAGTTCTTC	CAIRGDGSSYNEQFF
TRBJ1-1	TRBV19	NA	TRBD1	TGTGCCAGTAGTAGGACAGGGGGTTCGAACACTGAAGCTTTCTTT	CASSRTGGSNTEAFF
TRBJ2-5	TRBV7-3	NA	TRBD2	TGTGCCAGCAGCTTCGGGGGGGCGCGGGAGACCCAGTACTTC	CASSFGGARETQYF
TRBJ1-2	TRBV5-4	NA	TRBD1	TGTGCCAGCAGCCCTAACGTATTTCCGGGACAGGGCCTTCGGGGCTACACCTTC	CASSPNVFPGQGLRGYTF